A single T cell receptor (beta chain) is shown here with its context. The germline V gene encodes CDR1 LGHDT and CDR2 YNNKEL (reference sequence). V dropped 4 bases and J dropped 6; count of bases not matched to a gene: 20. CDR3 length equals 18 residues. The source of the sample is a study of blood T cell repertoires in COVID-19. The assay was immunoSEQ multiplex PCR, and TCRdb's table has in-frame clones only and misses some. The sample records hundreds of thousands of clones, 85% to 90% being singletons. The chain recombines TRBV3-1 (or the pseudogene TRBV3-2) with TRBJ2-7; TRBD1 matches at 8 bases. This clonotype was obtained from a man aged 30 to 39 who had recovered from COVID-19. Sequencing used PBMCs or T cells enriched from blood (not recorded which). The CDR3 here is CASSRKNNSRTGFFEQYF. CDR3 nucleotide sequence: TGTGCCAGCAGCCGAAAGAATAACAGTAGGACAGGGTTCTTCGAGCAGTACTTC.